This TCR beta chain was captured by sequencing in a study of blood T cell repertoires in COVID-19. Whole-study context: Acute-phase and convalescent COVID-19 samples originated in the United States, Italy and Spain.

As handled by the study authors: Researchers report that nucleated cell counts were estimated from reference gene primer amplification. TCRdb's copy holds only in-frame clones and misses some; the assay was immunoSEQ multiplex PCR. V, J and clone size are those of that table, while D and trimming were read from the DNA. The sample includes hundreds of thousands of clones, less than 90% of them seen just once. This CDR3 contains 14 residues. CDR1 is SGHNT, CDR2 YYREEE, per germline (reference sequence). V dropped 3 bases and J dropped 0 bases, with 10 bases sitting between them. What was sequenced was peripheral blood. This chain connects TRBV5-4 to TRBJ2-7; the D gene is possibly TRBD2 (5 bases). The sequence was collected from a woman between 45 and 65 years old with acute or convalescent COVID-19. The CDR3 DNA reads TGTGCCAGCAGCTCCGGGATTAGCTCCTACGAGCAGTACTTC. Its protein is CASSSGISSYEQYF.